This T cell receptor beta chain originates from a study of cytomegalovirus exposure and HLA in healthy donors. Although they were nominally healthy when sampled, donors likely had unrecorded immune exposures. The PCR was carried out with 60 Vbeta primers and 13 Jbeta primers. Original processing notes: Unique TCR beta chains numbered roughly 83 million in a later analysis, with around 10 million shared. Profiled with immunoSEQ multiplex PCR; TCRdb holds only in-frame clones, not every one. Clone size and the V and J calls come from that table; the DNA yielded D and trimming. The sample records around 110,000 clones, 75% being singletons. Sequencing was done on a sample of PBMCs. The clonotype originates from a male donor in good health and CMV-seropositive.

The CDR3 here is CASSQLPGQGDEQYF. CDR3 nucleotide sequence: TGCGCCAGCAGCCAACTCCCGGGACAGGGGGACGAGCAGTACTTC. The chain recombines TRBV4-1 with TRBJ2-7; 11 bases fit TRBD1. CDR3 size: 15 residues. CDR1 MGHRA and CDR2 YSYEKL come from the germline V gene. J lost 5 bases, V lost 2 bases, and 5 bases had no gene match.